Reported below is one T cell receptor (beta chain). Repertoires were generated with immunoSEQ multiplex PCR, while TCRdb's copy carries only in-frame clones and drops some. This table has more than 80,000 clones, 86% appearing once. This specimen comes from a study of blood T cell repertoires in COVID-19. The V and J ends lost 1 base and 8 bases, in that order; junction bases with no gene match: 7. The CDR3 contains 16 residues. Germline CDR1 reads LGHNA; CDR2 reads YNFKEQ. The origin of this receptor is a middle-aged man with active COVID-19. The chain couples TRBV4-2 to TRBJ2-1; TRBD1 matches 11 bases. Input material: peripheral blood. The CDR3 DNA follows: TGTGCCAGCAGCCAAGGGGACAGGGGGGTTTCGGATGAGCAGTTCTTC. Translation: CASSQGDRGVSDEQFF.